This record looks at one T cell receptor (beta chain) sequence and its context. The data belong to a study of blood T cell repertoires in COVID-19. Study context: From the United States, Italy and Spain came samples of acute and convalescent COVID-19.

Data came from immunoSEQ multiplex PCR; TCRdb stores just in-frame clones and leaves some out. The sample consists of 250,000 to 300,000 clones, around 90% of them appearing once. This CDR3 is 15 amino acids long. Germline loops: CDR1 SNHLY, CDR2 FYNNEI. Trimming cost V 2 bases and J 6 bases, with 16 bases left between them. This TCR was recovered from a man aged 45-60 years with acute or convalescent COVID-19. The genes are TRBV2 and TRBJ1-2; D might be TRBD1 (6 bases). The specimen sequenced was peripheral blood. The CDR3 DNA reads TGTGCCAGCAGTGAAAGGGTGGAGACAGGCCATGGCTACACCTTC. Amino acids: CASSERVETGHGYTF.